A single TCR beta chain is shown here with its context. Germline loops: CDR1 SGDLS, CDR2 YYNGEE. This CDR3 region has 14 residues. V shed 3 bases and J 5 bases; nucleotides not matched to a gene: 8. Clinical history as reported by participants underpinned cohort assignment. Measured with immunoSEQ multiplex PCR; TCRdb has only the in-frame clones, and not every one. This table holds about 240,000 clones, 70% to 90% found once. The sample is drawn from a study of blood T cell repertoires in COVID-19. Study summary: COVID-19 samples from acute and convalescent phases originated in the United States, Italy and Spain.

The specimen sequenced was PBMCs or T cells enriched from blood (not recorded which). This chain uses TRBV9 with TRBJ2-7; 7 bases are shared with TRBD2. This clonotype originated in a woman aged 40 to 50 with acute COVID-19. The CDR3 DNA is TGTGCCAGCAGCGCCAGGGCTAGCGGAGACGAGCAGTACTTC. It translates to CASSARASGDEQYF.